Following are 28 T cell receptor beta chains from one sample sequenced in a study of T-cell memory formation after mild COVID-19. In TCRdb, the 5' RACE reads were re-called with MiXCR into one record per CDR3 protein. The sample has around 2,500 distinct CDR3 sequences, approximately 70% seen once. The sample was PBMCs or a T cell subset sorted from them (not recorded which). All receptors derive from an adult who had mild COVID-19 (a few samples of this study predate the infection). Cell type and time point are not known.

The chain employs TRBV14 and TRBJ1-1, with a possible D match to TRBD1 (6 bases). Germline CDR1 and CDR2: SGHDN and FVKESK. The V and J ends lost 5 bases and 5 bases respectively, with 18 bases between them. The CDR3 has 15 residues. CDR3 residues: CASSISGTRVTEAFF. For the CDR3, the DNA is TGTGCCAGCAGCATATCCGGGACACGGGTAACTGAAGCTTTCTTT.

This sequence joins TRBV5-1 and TRBJ2-3, with TRBD1 matching 7 bases. Per the germline V gene, CDR1 is SGHRS and CDR2 is YFSETQ. The length of the CDR3 is 15 residues. V shed 5 bases and J 4 bases; nucleotides not matched to a gene: 10. CDR3 DNA: TGCGCCAGCAGTGAGCCGACAGGGTTAGCAGATACGCAGTATTTT. Translated: CASSEPTGLADTQYF.

This sequence joins TRBV12-3 or TRBV12-4 and TRBJ2-7; 10 bases map to TRBD1. V was pared by 5 bases and J by 4 bases, with 8 bases of the junction left unmatched. The CDR3 has 15 residues. The CDR3 here is CASSLPADRGYEQYF. The CDR3 bases are TGTGCCAGCAGTCTGCCTGCGGACAGGGGGTACGAGCAGTACTTC.

In its sample, this clonotype was seen once. The rearrangement uses TRBV7-2 and TRBJ2-5; D is possibly TRBD2 (6 bases). Germline V gene lookup returns CDR1 SGHTA and CDR2 FQGNSA. The CDR3 length is 13 residues. V was trimmed by 4 bases and J by 5 bases, leaving 11 bases between them. The CDR3 reads CASSSQAGETQYF. The CDR3 DNA follows: TGTGCCAGCAGCTCTCAGGCGGGGGAGACCCAGTACTTC.

The rearrangement uses TRBV6-4 and TRBJ2-3; TRBD1 agrees at 9 bases. Trimming took 4 bases from V and 1 from J; bases not matched to a gene: 0. The V gene's germline CDR1 is MRHNA and CDR2 SNTAGT. CDR3 length: 14 amino acids. CDR3 DNA: TGTGCCAGCAGTGGGACAGGGGGCACAGATACGCAGTATTTT. Translation gives CASSGTGGTDTQYF.

V usage is TRBV7-3 and J usage is TRBJ2-1; no clear D. Germline CDR1 and CDR2: SGHTA and FQGTGA. This CDR3 has 13 amino acids. The V and J ends lost 5 bases and 4 bases respectively, with 9 bases between them. The CDR3 nucleotides read TGTGCCAGCAGCCCCCCCCCTTACAATGAGCAGTTCTTC. Its translation: CASSPPPYNEQFF.

This clonotype qualifies as medium-sized. The chain joins TRBV30 to TRBJ1-2; D gene ambiguous. This CDR3 has 13 amino acids. The germline V gene has CDR1 GTSNPN and CDR2 SVGIG (reference sequence). V gave up 3 bases and J gave up 7 bases, with 15 bases separating them. The CDR3 spells CAWSPALWRGYTF. Here the CDR3 DNA reads TGTGCCTGGAGCCCCGCGCTATGGCGTGGCTACACCTTC.

This clonotype rates as large. CDR3 residues: CSARQGRTEAFF. The CDR3 DNA sequence: TGCAGCGCCCGACAGGGGAGGACTGAAGCTTTCTTT. The rearrangement links TRBV29-1 to TRBJ1-1, with 8 bases fitting TRBD1. CDR3 size: 12 residues. The V gene end was trimmed by 7 bases and the J gene end by 5 bases; junction bases not matched to a gene: 6. CDR1 is SQVTM and CDR2 is ANQGSEA in the germline V gene.

J is TRBJ2-5 and V is TRBV4-1; 8 nucleotides line up with TRBD2. The V segment lost 4 bases and the J segment 7 bases; nucleotides outside the gene matches: 17. This CDR3 is built from 17 residues. CDR1 and CDR2 (germline): MGHRA, YSYEKL. The CDR3 loop is CASSPTTRGGTERTQYF. The CDR3, as DNA: TGCGCCAGCAGCCCAACCACACGGGGGGGGACCGAGAGGACCCAGTACTTC.

The chain couples TRBV30 to TRBJ2-5; a possible D gene is TRBD2 (5 bases). Germline CDR1 is GTSNPN and CDR2 is SVGIG (reference sequence). Deletions cut 3 bases from V and 1 base from J, with 9 bases between. The CDR3 consists of 13 residues. Here the CDR3 DNA reads TGTGCCTGGAGAGCGGCAGCCCAAGAGACCCAGTACTTC. Encoded protein: CAWRAAAQETQYF.

This chain connects TRBV7-6 to TRBJ1-1; possibly TRBD1 for D (5 bases). The germline V gene encodes CDR1 SGHVS and CDR2 FNYEAQ. V dropped 7 bases and J dropped 4 bases, with 13 bases sitting between them. The CDR3 extends over 13 amino acids. This chain's CDR3 is CASTPGGFTEAFF. In DNA, the CDR3 is TGTGCCAGCACCCCGGGGGGGTTCACTGAAGCTTTCTTT.

This clonotype was counted only a few times. V gene TRBV7-9 combines with J gene TRBJ1-1; 9 nucleotides line up with TRBD1. V lost 1 base, J lost 3 bases, and 0 bases stayed unmatched. The CDR3 is 14 amino acids. The germline V gene has CDR1 SEHNR and CDR2 FQNEAQ (reference sequence). This chain's CDR3 is CASSLGQGDTEAFF. In DNA form, the CDR3 reads TGTGCCAGCAGCTTAGGACAGGGGGACACTGAAGCTTTCTTT.

The genes are TRBV20-1 and TRBJ2-3, with 7 nucleotides matching TRBD2. The CDR3 runs 15 residues. With V trimmed by 4 bases and J by 2 bases, 9 bases remained unmatched. The germline CDR1 and CDR2 sequences are DFQATT and SNEGSKA (reference sequence). The CDR3 loop is CSANGGAGTTDTQYF. CDR3 nucleotide sequence: TGCAGTGCTAACGGGGGAGCGGGAACCACAGATACGCAGTATTTT.

The chain joins TRBV29-1 to TRBJ2-2; 8 positions agree with TRBD1. Germline V CDR1 and CDR2: SQVTM, ANQGSEA. V was pared by 4 bases and J by 4 bases, with 2 bases of the junction left unmatched. CDR3 size: 13 residues. This CDR3 is CSVVTGGTGELFF. As DNA, the CDR3 is TGCAGCGTTGTAACAGGGGGCACCGGGGAGCTGTTTTTT.

By proportion, this clonotype is large. The chain employs TRBV20-1 and TRBJ1-1; possibly TRBD1 for D (5 bases). Trimming shortened V by 3 bases and J by 6 bases, and 17 bases separated the two germline ends. Germline V gives CDR1 DFQATT, CDR2 SNEGSKA (reference sequence). This CDR3 spans 14 amino acids. The CDR3 loop reads CSARRDGIWPEAFF. In DNA, the CDR3 is TGCAGTGCTAGGAGGGACGGGATATGGCCTGAAGCTTTCTTT.

This clonotype is labeled as large (0.1 to 1%). The chain joins TRBV18 to TRBJ2-3; no clear D gene. The length of the CDR3 is 15 residues. The V gene lost 4 bases and the J gene lost 1 base, with 12 bases spanning the gap. Germline CDR1 reads KGHSH; CDR2 reads LQKENI. CDR3 in DNA: TGTGCCAGCTCACTAAACGGCGGTCGCACAGATACGCAGTATTTT. Translated, it gives CASSLNGGRTDTQYF.

The chain carries TRBV12-3 or TRBV12-4 and TRBJ2-3, with unresolved D. Trimming cost V 3 bases and J 4 bases, with 2 bases left between them. This CDR3 region has 11 residues. CDR3 sequence reads: CASSLADTQYF. The CDR3 DNA sequence: TGTGCCAGCAGTTTGGCAGATACGCAGTATTTT.

By proportion, this clonotype is large (0.1 to 1%). DNA of the CDR3: TGCAGCGTTGCATTCTACGGACCCTCCTACGAGCAGTACTTC. This translates into CSVAFYGPSYEQYF. The chain combines TRBV29-1 with TRBJ2-7, with no clear D. The CDR3 spans 14 residues. The germline V and J ends were trimmed by 4 bases and 0 bases, with 13 bases remaining between them. Germline assignment: CDR1 SQVTM and CDR2 ANQGSEA.

The V and J genes are TRBV2 and TRBJ2-5; D unclear. V lost 6 bases and J 2 bases, leaving 7 bases between the germline ends. Germline V gene lookup returns CDR1 SNHLY and CDR2 FYNNEI. This CDR3 region has 12 residues. The CDR3 nucleotides read TGTGCCAGCAGGACCTGGCAAGAGACCCAGTACTTC. Its protein product is CASRTWQETQYF.

This clonotype is large (0.1 to 1%) in the sample. This chain connects TRBV25-1 to TRBJ2-7; no firm D call. Trimming shortened V by 1 base and J by 3 bases, and 1 base separated the two germline ends. Germline V gene data show CDR1 as MGHDK and CDR2 as SYGVNS. The CDR3 runs to 11 residues. In DNA, the CDR3 is TGTGCCAGCAGTGAATTCTACGAGCAGTACTTC. Protein: CASSEFYEQYF.

The V gene is TRBV7-9, the J gene TRBJ2-7; 7 positions agree with TRBD1. The germline V gene has CDR1 SEHNR and CDR2 FQNEAQ (reference sequence). V gave up 5 bases and J gave up 2 bases; unmatched junction bases: 6. The CDR3 spans 14 residues. CDR3 sequence (DNA): TGTGCCAGCAGCCCGACAGGGCGAGCCTACGAGCAGTACTTC. This sequence encodes CASSPTGRAYEQYF.

The chain carries TRBV7-2 and TRBJ2-3; D is unclear. CDR1 and CDR2 (germline): SGHTA, FQGNSA. The CDR3 covers 14 residues. V lost 6 bases to trimming and J lost 4 bases, with 14 bases between them. This CDR3 reads CASSTALHSDTQYF. Here the CDR3 DNA reads TGTGCCAGCAGTACAGCATTACACTCAGATACGCAGTATTTT.

This clonotype is deemed large. The chain recombines TRBV4-1 with TRBJ2-4; D gene uncertain. The CDR3 length is 16 residues. The germline V gene has CDR1 MGHRA and CDR2 YSYEKL. The V end was cut by 4 bases, the J end by 5 bases, with 18 bases between. CDR3 sequence (DNA): TGCGCCAGCAGCCCAACTTGGCCGCAGGAAGAAAACATTCAGTACTTC. It specifies CASSPTWPQEENIQYF.

This chain links TRBV25-1 with TRBJ2-1; TRBD1 matches at 7 bases. The J segment lost 6 bases and the V segment lost 1 base, leaving 0 bases of the junction unmatched. Germline values: CDR1 MGHDK, CDR2 SYGVNS. This CDR3 is 13 amino acids long. CDR3 amino acids: CASSEWTGNEQFF. The CDR3 nucleotides are TGTGCCAGCAGTGAATGGACAGGCAATGAGCAGTTCTTC.

V gene TRBV6-1 combines with J gene TRBJ2-3; D uncertain. Germline loops: CDR1 MNHNS, CDR2 SASEGT. The CDR3 totals 15 residues. V dropped 3 bases and J dropped 7 bases, with 17 bases sitting between them. CDR3 sequence reads: CASSDTGSLRNTQYF. CDR3 in DNA: TGTGCCAGCAGTGATACCGGCAGCTTGAGGAATACGCAGTATTTT.

The chain has TRBV18 and TRBJ2-7; D remains unclear. Germline V lookup: CDR1 KGHSH, CDR2 LQKENI. This CDR3 has 15 amino acids. V was cut by 0 bases and J by 1 base, with 10 bases left in between. CDR3 sequence: CASSPPARTSYEQYF. The CDR3 nucleotides read TGTGCCAGCTCACCACCGGCCAGGACGTCCTACGAGCAGTACTTC.

The chain uses TRBV4-3 and TRBJ2-7; maybe TRBD2 (6 bases). V was pared by 5 bases and J by 6 bases, with 14 bases between. This CDR3 is built from 13 residues. From germline, CDR1 is LGHNA and CDR2 YSLEER. In nucleotides, the CDR3 is TGCGCCAGCAGCGCCCAAACTAGCTTCGAGCAGTACTTC. Translated: CASSAQTSFEQYF.

The gene calls are TRBV5-1 and TRBJ2-5; possibly TRBD2 for D (6 bases). Trimming removed 4 bases at V and 3 bases at J, with 19 bases between. CDR3 length: 16 amino acids. Germline V gene lookup returns CDR1 SGHRS and CDR2 YFSETQ. As DNA, the CDR3 is TGCGCCAGCAGCCTCCGACCGGGAGACCGAAAAGAGACCCAGTACTTC. Translated: CASSLRPGDRKETQYF.